A few counts support the clone carrying this TCR beta chain. Germline lookup yields CDR1 DFQATT and CDR2 SNEGSKA (reference sequence). The CDR3 sequence is 13 residues long. V lost 5 bases, J lost 2 bases, and 1 base stayed unmatched. The entry originates in a study of T-cell memory formation after mild COVID-19. TCRdb redid the calling of the 5' RACE reads with MiXCR, one entry per CDR3 protein. The table lists approximately 100,000 distinct CDR3 sequences, 11% of them singletons. This receptor was taken from a man between 18 and 29 years old who had mild COVID-19 (a few samples of this study predate the infection). Cell type and time point are not known. The rearrangement uses TRBV20-1 and TRBJ1-5; 9 bases map to TRBD1. The source material was PBMCs or a T cell subset sorted from them (not recorded which). The DNA for the CDR3 is TGCAGTGCTCACAGGGGGCGCAATCAGCCCCAGCATTTT. It yields the protein CSAHRGRNQPQHF.